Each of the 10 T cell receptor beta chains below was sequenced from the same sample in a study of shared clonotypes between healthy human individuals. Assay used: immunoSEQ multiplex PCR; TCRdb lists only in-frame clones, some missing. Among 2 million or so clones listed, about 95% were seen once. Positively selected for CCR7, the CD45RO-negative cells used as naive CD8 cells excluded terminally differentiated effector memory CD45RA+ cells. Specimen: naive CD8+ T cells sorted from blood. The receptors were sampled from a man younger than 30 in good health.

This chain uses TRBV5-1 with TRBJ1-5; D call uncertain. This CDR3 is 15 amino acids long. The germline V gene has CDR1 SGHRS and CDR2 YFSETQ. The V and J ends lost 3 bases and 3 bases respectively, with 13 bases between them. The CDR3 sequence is CASSYLPGNNQPQHF. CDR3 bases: TGCGCCAGCAGCTACCTCCCCGGGAACAATCAGCCCCAGCATTTT. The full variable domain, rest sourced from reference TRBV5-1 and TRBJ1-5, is KAGVTQTPRYLIKTRGQQVTLSCSPISGHRSVSWYQQTPGQGLQFLFEYFSETQRNKGNFPGRFSGRQFSNSRSEMNVSTLELGDSALYLCASSYLPGNNQPQHFGDGTRLSIL.

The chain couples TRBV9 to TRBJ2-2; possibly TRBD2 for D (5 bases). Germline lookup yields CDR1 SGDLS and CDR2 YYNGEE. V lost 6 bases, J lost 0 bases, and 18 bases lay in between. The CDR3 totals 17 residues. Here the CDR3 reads CASTGVESLANTGELFF. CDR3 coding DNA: TGTGCCAGCACCGGGGTGGAGTCACTAGCGAACACCGGGGAGCTGTTTTTT.

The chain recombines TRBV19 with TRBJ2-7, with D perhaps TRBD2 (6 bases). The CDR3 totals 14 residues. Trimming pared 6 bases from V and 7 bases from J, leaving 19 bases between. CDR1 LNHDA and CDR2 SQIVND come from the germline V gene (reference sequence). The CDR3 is CASRGRDWVDEQYF. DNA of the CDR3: TGTGCCAGTAGGGGCCGGGACTGGGTGGATGAGCAGTACTTC.

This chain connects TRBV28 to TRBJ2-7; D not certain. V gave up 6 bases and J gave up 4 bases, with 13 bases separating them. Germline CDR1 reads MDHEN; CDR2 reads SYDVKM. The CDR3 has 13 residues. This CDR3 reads CASSPTFGYEQYF. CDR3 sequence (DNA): TGTGCCAGCAGCCCTACCTTCGGGTACGAGCAGTACTTC.

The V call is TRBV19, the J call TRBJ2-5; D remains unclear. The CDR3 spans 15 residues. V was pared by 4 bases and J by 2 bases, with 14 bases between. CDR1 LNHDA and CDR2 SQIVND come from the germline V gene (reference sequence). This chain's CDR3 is CASSTGTQVQETQYF. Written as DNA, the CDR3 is TGTGCCAGTAGTACGGGTACCCAGGTACAAGAGACCCAGTACTTC. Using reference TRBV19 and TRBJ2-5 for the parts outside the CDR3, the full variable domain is DGGITQSPKYLFRKEGQNVTLSCEQNLNHDAMYWYRQDPGQGLRLIYYSQIVNDFQKGDIAEGYSVSREKKESFPLTVTSAQKNPTAFYLCASSTGTQVQETQYFGPGTRLLVL.

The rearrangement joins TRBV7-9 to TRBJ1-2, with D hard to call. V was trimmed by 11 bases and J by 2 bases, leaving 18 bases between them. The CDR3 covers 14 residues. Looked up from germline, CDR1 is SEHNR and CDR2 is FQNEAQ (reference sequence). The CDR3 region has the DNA TGTGCCCTAGCTTCGGAGGGAATGAACTATGGCTACACCTTC. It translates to CALASEGMNYGYTF.

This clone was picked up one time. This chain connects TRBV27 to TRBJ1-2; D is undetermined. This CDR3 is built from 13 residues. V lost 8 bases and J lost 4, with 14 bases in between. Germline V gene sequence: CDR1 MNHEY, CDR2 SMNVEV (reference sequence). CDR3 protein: CASAPGKPYGYTF. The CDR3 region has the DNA TGTGCCAGCGCACCGGGCAAACCCTATGGCTACACCTTC.

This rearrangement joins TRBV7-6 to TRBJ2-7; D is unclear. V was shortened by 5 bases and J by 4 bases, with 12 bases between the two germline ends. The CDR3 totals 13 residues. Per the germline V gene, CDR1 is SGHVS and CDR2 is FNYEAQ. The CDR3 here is CASSPGRLYEQYF. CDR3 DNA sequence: TGTGCCAGCAGCCCCGGGCGGCTATACGAGCAGTACTTC.

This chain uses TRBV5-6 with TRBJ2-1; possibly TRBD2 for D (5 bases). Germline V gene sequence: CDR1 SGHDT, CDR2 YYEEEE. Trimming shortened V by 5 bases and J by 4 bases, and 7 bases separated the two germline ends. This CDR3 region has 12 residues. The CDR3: CASRRGYNEQFF. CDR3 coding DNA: TGTGCCAGCAGACGGGGTTACAATGAGCAGTTCTTC.

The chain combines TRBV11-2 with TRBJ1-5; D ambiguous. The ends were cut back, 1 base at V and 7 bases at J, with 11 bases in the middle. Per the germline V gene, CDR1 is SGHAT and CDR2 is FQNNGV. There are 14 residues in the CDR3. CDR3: CASSLGSGRQPQHF. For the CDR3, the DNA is TGTGCCAGCAGCTTAGGTTCGGGAAGGCAGCCCCAGCATTTT.